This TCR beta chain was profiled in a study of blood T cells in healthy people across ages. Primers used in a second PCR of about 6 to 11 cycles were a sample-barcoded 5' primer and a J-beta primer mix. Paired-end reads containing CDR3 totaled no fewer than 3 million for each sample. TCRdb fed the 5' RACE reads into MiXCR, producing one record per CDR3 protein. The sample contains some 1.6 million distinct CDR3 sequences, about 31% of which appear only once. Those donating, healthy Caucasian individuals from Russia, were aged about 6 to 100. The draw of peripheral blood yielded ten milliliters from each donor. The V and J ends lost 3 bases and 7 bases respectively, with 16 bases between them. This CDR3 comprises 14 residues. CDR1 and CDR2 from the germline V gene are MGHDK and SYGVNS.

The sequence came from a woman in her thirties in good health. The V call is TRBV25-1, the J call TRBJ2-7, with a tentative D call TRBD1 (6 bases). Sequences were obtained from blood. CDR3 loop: CASSDTGMGREQYF. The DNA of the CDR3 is TGTGCCAGCAGTGATACAGGGATGGGTCGGGAGCAGTACTTC.